This T cell receptor beta chain was captured by sequencing in a study of blood T cell repertoires in COVID-19. Across the study: Sites in the United States, Italy and Spain provided acute and convalescent COVID-19 samples. The analysed material was cDNA or gDNA that came from T cells, B-cell-depleted T cells, or PBMCs.

Using immunoSEQ multiplex PCR, the repertoire was profiled, and TCRdb retains in-frame clones only, with some absent. This sample has 40,000 to 50,000 clones, with 75% to 80% found just once. This CDR3 is built from 20 residues. Trimming removed 7 bases from V and 0 bases from J, with 31 bases in between. This receptor was taken from a man between 65 and 85 years old with active or convalescent COVID-19. The chain couples TRBV6-7 to TRBJ2-7; the D gene is possibly TRBD1 (6 bases). TRBV6-7 is flagged as an ORF with uncertain function. The material sequenced was peripheral blood. CDR3: CASTRHRTDKRECNSYEQYF. CDR3 DNA sequence: TGTGCCAGCACCAGACACCGGACAGATAAAAGGGAATGCAACTCCTACGAGCAGTACTTC.